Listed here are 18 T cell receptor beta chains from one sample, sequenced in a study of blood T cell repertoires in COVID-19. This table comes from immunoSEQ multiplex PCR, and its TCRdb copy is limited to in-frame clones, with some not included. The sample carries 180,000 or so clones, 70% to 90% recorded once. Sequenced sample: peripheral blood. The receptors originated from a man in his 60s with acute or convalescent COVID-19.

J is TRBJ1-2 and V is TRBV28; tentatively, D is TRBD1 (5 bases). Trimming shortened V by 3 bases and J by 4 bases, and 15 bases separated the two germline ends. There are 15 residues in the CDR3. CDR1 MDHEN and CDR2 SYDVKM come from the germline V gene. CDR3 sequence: CASSFSPGDRYGYTF. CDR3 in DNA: TGTGCCAGCAGTTTCTCACCGGGGGATCGCTATGGCTACACCTTC.

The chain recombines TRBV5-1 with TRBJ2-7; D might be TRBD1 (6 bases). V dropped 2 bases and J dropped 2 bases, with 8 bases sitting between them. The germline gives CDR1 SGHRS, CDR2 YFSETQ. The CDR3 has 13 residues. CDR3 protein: CASSLQGPYEQYF. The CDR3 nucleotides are TGCGCCAGCAGCTTACAGGGTCCCTACGAGCAGTACTTC.

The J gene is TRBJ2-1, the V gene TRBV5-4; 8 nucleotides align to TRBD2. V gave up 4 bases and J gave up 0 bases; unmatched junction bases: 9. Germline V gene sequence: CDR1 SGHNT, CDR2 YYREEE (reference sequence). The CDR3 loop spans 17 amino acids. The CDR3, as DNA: TGTGCCAGCAGCATCGGGGGGGGGAAGAGCTCCTACAATGAGCAGTTCTTC. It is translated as CASSIGGGKSSYNEQFF.

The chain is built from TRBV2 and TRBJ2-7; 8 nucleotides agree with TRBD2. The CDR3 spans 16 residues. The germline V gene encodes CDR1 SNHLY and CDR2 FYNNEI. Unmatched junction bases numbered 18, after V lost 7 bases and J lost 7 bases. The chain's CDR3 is CASIGGLSGRGKEQYF. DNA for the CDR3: TGTGCCAGCATTGGGGGGTTGAGCGGGAGAGGGAAAGAGCAGTACTTC.

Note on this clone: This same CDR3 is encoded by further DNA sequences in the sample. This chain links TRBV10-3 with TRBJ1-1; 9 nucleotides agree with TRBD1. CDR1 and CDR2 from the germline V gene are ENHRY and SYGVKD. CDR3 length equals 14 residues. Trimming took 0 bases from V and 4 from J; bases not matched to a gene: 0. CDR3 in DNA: TGTGCCATCAGTGAGTCGACAGGGGGCACTGAAGCTTTCTTT. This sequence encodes CAISESTGGTEAFF.

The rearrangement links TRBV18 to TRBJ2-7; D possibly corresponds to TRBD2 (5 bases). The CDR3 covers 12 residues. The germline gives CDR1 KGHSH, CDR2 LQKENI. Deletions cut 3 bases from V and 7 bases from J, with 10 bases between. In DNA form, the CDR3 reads TGTGCCAGCTCACCCCTAGGCGGGGAGCAGTACTTC. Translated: CASSPLGGEQYF.

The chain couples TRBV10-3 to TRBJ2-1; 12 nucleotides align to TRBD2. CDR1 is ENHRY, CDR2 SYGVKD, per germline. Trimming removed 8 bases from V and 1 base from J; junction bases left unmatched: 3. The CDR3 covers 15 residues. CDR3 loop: CAIGTSGPSYNEQFF. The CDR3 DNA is TGTGCCATCGGGACTAGCGGGCCATCCTACAATGAGCAGTTCTTC.

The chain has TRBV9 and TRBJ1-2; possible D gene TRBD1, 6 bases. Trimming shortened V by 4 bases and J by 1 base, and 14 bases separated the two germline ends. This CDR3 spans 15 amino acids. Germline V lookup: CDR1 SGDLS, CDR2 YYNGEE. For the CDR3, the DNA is TGTGCCAGCAGCCCCCCGACAGGTCGTAACTATGGCTACACCTTC. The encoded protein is CASSPPTGRNYGYTF. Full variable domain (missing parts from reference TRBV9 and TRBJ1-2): DSGVTQTPKHLITATGQRVTLRCSPRSGDLSVYWYQQSLDQGLQFLIQYYNGEERAKGNILERFSAQQFPDLHSELNLSSLELGDSALYFCASSPPTGRNYGYTFGSGTRLTVV.

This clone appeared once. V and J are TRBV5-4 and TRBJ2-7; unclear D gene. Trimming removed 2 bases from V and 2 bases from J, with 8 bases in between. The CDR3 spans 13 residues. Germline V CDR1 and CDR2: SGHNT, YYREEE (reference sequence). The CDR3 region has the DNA TGTGCCAGCAGCTTTGGCGGCCCCTACGAGCAGTACTTC. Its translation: CASSFGGPYEQYF.

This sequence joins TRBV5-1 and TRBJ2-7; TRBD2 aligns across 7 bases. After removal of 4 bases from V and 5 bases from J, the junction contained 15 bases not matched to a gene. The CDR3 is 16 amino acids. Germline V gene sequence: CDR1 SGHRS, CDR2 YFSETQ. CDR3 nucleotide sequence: TGCGCCAGCAGCCTAGGGACTACCTGGGAGGGGAACGAGCAGTACTTC. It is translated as CASSLGTTWEGNEQYF.

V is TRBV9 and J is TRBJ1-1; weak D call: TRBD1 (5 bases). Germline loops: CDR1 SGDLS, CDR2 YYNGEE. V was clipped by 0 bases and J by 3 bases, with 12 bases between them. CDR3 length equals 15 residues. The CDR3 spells CASSVEPQGYTEAFF. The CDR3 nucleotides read TGTGCCAGCAGCGTAGAGCCCCAGGGCTACACTGAAGCTTTCTTT.

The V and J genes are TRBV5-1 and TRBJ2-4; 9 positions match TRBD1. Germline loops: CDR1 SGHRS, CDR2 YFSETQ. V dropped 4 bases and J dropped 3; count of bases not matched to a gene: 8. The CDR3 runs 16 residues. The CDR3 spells CASSRRTGDGKNIQYF. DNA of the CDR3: TGCGCCAGCAGCCGACGGACAGGGGATGGCAAAAACATTCAGTACTTC.

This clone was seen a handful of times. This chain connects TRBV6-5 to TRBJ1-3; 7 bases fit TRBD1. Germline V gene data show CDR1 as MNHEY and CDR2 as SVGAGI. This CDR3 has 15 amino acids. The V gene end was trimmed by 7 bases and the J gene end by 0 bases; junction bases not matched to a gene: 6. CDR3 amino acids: CASNGRGFSGNTIYF. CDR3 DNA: TGTGCCAGCAACGGCAGGGGGTTCTCTGGAAACACCATATATTTT.

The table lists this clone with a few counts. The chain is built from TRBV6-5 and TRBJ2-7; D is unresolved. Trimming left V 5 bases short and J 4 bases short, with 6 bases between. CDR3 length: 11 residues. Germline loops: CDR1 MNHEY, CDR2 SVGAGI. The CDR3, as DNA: TGTGCCAGCAGTACTCCTTACGAGCAGTACTTC. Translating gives CASSTPYEQYF.

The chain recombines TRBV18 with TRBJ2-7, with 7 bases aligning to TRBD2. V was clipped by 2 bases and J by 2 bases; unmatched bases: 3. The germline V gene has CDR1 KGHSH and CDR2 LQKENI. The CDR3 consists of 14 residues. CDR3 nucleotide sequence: TGTGCCAGCTCACCAGCGGGAGCTCCCTACGAGCAGTACTTC. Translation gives CASSPAGAPYEQYF.

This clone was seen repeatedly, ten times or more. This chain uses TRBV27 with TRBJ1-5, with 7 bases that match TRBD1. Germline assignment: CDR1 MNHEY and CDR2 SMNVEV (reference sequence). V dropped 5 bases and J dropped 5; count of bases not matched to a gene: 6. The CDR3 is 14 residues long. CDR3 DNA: TGTGCCAGCAGTCCTCGGGACAGTTATCAGCCCCAGCATTTT. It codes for CASSPRDSYQPQHF.

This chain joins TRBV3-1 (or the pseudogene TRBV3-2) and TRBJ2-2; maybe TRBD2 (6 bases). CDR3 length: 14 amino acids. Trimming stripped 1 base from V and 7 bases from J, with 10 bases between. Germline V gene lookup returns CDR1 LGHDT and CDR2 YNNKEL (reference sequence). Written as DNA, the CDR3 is TGTGCCAGCAGCCAAGGGGGAGGTAGCGGGGAGCTGTTTTTT. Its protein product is CASSQGGGSGELFF.

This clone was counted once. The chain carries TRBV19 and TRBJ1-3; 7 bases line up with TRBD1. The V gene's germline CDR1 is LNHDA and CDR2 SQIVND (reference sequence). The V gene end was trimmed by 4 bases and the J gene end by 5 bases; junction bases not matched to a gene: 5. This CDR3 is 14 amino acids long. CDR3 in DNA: TGTGCCAGTAGTACCCACAGGGGCAGAAACACCATATATTTT. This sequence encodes CASSTHRGRNTIYF.